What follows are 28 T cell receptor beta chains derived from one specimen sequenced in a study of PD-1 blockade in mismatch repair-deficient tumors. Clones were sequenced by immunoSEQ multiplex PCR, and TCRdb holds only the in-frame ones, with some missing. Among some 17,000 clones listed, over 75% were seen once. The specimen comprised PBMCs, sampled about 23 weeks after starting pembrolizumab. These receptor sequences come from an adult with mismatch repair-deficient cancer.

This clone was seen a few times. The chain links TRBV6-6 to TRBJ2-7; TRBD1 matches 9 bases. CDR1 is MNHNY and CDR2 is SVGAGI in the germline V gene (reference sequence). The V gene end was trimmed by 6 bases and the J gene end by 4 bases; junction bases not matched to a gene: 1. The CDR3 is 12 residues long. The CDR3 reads CASSDRGYEQYF. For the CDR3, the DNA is TGTGCCAGCAGCGACAGGGGGTACGAGCAGTACTTC.

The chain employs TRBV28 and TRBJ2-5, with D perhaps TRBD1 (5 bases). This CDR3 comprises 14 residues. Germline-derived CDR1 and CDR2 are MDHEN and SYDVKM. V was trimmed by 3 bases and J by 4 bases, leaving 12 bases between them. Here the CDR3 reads CASSFAQGRETQYF. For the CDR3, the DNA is TGTGCCAGCAGTTTCGCCCAGGGTAGAGAGACCCAGTACTTC.

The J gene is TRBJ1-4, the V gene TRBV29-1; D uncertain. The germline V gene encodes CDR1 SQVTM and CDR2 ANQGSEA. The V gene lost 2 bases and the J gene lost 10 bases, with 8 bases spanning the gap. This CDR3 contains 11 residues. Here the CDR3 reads CSVERGRKLFF. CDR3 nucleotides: TGCAGCGTTGAACGGGGAAGAAAACTGTTTTTT.

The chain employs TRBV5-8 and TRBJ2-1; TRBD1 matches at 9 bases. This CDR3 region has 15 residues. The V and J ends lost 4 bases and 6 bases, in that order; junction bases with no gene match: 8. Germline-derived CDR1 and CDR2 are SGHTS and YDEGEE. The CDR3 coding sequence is TGTGCCAGCAGCGGGGGACAGGGACTGGTCAATGAGCAGTTCTTC. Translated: CASSGGQGLVNEQFF.

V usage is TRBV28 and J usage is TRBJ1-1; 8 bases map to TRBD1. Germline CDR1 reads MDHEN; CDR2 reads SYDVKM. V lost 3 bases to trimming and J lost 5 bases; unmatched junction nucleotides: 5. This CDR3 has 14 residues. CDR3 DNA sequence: TGTGCCAGCAGTTTTCGCCAGGGGGCGACTGAAGCTTTCTTT. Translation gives CASSFRQGATEAFF. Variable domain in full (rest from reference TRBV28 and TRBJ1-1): DVKVTQSSRYLVKRTGEKVFLECVQDMDHENMFWYRQDPGLGLRLIYFSYDVKMKEKGDIPEGYSVSREKKERFSLILESASTNQTSMYLCASSFRQGATEAFFGQGTRLTVV.

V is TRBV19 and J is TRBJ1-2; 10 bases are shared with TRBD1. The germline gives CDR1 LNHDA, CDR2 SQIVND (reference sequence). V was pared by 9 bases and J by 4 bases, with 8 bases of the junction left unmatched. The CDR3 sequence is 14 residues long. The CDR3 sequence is CASQPGQGTYGYTF. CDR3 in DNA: TGTGCCAGCCAACCGGGACAGGGGACCTATGGCTACACCTTC.

CDR3 nucleotides: TGTGCCAGCAGCTTAGATAGGGGTCGGACCTACGAGCAGTACTTC. Translating it yields CASSLDRGRTYEQYF. The chain links TRBV11-3 to TRBJ2-7; possibly TRBD1 for D (5 bases). Germline values: CDR1 SGHNT, CDR2 YENEEA. V lost 0 bases, J lost 2 bases, and 11 bases lay in between. The CDR3 loop spans 15 amino acids.

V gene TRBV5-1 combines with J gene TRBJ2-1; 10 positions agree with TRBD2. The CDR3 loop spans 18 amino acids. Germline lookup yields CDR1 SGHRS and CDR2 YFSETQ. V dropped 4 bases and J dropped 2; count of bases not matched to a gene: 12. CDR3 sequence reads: CASSPEGSGRWPYNEQFF. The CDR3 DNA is TGCGCCAGCAGCCCGGAGGGTAGCGGGAGGTGGCCCTACAATGAGCAGTTCTTC.

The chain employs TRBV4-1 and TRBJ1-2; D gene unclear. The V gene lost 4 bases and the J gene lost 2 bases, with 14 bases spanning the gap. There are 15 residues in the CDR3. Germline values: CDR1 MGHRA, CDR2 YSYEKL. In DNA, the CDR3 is TGCGCCAGCAGCCTTGACATACAATCCAACTATGGCTACACCTTC. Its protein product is CASSLDIQSNYGYTF.

CDR3 sequence reads: CASSHRAGGNYGYTF. The DNA of the CDR3 is TGCGCCAGCAGTCACCGTGCCGGGGGGAACTATGGCTACACCTTC. V and J are TRBV23-1 and TRBJ1-2, with D maybe TRBD1 (5 bases). TRBV23-1 is an open reading frame whose function is uncertain. The V end was cut by 3 bases, the J end by 2 bases, with 13 bases between. CDR3 length equals 15 residues.

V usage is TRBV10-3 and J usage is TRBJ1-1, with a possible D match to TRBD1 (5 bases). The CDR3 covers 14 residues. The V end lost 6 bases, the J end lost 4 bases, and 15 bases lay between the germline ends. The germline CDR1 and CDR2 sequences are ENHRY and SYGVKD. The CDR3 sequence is CAIREPNRPTEAFF. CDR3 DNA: TGTGCCATCAGAGAACCTAACAGGCCCACTGAAGCTTTCTTT.

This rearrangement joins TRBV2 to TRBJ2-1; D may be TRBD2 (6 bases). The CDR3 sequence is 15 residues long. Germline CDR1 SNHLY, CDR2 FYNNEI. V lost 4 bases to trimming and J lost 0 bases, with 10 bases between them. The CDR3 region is CASSVAESSYNEQFF. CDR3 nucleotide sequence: TGTGCCAGCAGTGTAGCGGAGAGCTCCTACAATGAGCAGTTCTTC. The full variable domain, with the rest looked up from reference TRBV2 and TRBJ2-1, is EPEVTQTPSHQVTQMGQEVILRCVPISNHLYFYWYRQILGQKVEFLVSFYNNEISEKSEIFDDQFSVERPDGSNFTLKIRSTKLEDSAMYFCASSVAESSYNEQFFGPGTRLTVL.

For the CDR3, the DNA is TGTGCCAGCAGCCTAGGGGGGGGGAGAGTTGAAAAACTGTTTTTT. The encoded protein is CASSLGGGRVEKLFF. This rearrangement joins TRBV7-9 to TRBJ1-4; D is possibly TRBD1 (6 bases). The CDR3 has 15 residues. Germline V CDR1 and CDR2: SEHNR, FQNEAQ (reference sequence). Trimming cost V 5 bases and J 7 bases, with 17 bases left between them.

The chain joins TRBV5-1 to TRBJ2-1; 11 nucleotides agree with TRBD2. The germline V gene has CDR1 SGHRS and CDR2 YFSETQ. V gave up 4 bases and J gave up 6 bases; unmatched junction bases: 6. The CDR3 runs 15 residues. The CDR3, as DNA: TGCGCCAGCAGCCCGAGACTAGCGGGAAGCAATGAGCAGTTCTTC. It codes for CASSPRLAGSNEQFF.

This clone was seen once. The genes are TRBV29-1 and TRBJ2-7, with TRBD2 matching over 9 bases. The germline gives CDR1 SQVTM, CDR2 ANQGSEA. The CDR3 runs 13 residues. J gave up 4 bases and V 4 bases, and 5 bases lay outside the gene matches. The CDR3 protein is CSVGLAGPYEQYF. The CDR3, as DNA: TGCAGCGTTGGCCTAGCGGGACCGTACGAGCAGTACTTC.

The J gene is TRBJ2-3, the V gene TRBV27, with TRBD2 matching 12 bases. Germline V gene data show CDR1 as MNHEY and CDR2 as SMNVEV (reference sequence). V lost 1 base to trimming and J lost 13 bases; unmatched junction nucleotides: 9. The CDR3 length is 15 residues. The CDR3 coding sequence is TGTGCCAGCAGTTTATTTTTTGGGACTAGCGGGCGGGAGTATTTT. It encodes CASSLFFGTSGREYF.

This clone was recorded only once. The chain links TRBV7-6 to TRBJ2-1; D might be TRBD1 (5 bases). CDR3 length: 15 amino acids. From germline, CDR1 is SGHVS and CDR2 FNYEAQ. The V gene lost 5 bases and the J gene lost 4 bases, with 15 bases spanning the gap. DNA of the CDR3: TGTGCCAGCAGCCCAGGGTACCTTTCTTACAATGAGCAGTTCTTC. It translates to CASSPGYLSYNEQFF.

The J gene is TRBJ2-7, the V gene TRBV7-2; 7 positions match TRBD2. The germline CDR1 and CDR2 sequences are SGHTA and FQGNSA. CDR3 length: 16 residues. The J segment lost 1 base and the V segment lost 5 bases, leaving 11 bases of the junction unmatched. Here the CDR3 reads CASSPFRLAASYEQYF. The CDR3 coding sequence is TGTGCCAGCAGCCCCTTCCGCCTAGCGGCATCCTACGAGCAGTACTTC.

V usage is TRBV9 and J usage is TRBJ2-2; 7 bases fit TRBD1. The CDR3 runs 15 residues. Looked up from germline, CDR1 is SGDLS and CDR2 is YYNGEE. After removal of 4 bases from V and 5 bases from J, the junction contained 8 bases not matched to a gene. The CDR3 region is CASSPNRGRTGELFF. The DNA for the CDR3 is TGTGCCAGCAGCCCAAACAGGGGACGGACCGGGGAGCTGTTTTTT. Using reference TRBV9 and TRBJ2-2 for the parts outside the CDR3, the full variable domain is DSGVTQTPKHLITATGQRVTLRCSPRSGDLSVYWYQQSLDQGLQFLIQYYNGEERAKGNILERFSAQQFPDLHSELNLSSLELGDSALYFCASSPNRGRTGELFFGEGSRLTVL.

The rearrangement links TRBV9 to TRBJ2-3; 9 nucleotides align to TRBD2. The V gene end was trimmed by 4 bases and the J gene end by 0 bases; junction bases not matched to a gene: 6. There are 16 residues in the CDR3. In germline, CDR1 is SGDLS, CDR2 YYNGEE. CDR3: CASSLGLAESTDTQYF. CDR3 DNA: TGTGCCAGCAGCTTGGGACTAGCAGAAAGCACAGATACGCAGTATTTT. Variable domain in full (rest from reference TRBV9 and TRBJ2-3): DSGVTQTPKHLITATGQRVTLRCSPRSGDLSVYWYQQSLDQGLQFLIQYYNGEERAKGNILERFSAQQFPDLHSELNLSSLELGDSALYFCASSLGLAESTDTQYFGPGTRLTVL.

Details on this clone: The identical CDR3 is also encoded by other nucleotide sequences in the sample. CDR3 sequence: CASSPSGSSYNEQFF. The CDR3, as DNA: TGTGCCAGCAGCCCCAGCGGGAGCTCCTACAATGAGCAGTTCTTC. The chain joins TRBV7-2 to TRBJ2-1, with 8 positions matching TRBD2. The germline gives CDR1 SGHTA, CDR2 FQGNSA. The CDR3 is 15 amino acids. V lost 5 bases and J lost 0; bases outside the gene matches: 3.

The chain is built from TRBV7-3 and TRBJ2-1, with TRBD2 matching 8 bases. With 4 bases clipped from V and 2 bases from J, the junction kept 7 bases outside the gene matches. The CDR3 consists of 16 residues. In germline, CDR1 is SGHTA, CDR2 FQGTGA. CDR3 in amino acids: CASSSSGTRAYNEQFF. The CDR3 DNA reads TGTGCCAGCAGCTCCTCCGGGACTAGGGCCTACAATGAGCAGTTCTTC. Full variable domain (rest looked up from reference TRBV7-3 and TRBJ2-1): GAGVSQTPSNKVTEKGKYVELRCDPISGHTALYWYRQSLGQGPEFLIYFQGTGAADDSGLPNDRFFAVRPEGSVSTLKIQRTERGDSAVYLCASSSSGTRAYNEQFFGPGTRLTVL.

The CDR3 spells CASSFDRGPYEQYF. The CDR3 DNA sequence: TGTGCCAGCAGCTTTGACAGGGGCCCCTACGAGCAGTACTTC. The V and J genes are TRBV6-4 and TRBJ2-7, with TRBD1 identical over 8 bases. This CDR3 has 14 amino acids. Germline values: CDR1 MRHNA, CDR2 SNTAGT. The V gene end was trimmed by 6 bases and the J gene end by 2 bases; junction bases not matched to a gene: 6.

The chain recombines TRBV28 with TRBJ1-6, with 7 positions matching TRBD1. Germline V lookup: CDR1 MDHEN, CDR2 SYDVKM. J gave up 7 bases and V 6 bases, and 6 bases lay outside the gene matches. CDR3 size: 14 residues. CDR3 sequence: CASSPDRVNSPLHF. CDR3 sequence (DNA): TGTGCCAGCAGCCCCGACAGGGTCAATTCACCCCTCCACTTT.

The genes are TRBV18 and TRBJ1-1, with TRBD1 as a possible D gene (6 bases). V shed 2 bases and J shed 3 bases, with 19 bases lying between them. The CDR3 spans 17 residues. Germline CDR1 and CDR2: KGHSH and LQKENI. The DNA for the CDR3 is TGTGCCAGCTCACCAATTCGGGCAGGGGATGCGGACACTGAAGCTTTCTTT. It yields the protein CASSPIRAGDADTEAFF.

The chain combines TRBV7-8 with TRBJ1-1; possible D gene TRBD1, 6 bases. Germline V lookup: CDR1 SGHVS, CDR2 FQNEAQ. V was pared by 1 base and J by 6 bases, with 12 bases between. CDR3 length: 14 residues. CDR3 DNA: TGTGCCAGCAGCTTAGACAGGGCGTGGTCTGAAGCTTTCTTT. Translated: CASSLDRAWSEAFF.

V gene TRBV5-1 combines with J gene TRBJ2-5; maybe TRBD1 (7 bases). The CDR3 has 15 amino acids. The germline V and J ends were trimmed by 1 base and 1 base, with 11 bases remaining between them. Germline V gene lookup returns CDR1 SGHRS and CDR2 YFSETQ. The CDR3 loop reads CASSLMRDSQETQYF. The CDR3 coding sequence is TGCGCCAGCAGCTTGATGCGGGACAGCCAAGAGACCCAGTACTTC.

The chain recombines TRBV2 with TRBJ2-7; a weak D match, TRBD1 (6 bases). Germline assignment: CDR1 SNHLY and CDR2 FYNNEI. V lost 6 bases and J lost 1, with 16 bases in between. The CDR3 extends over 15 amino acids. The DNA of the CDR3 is TGTGCCAGCAGGGGACACGCCGAACGTTCCTACGAGCAGTACTTC. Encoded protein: CASRGHAERSYEQYF. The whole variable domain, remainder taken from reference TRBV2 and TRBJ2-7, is EPEVTQTPSHQVTQMGQEVILRCVPISNHLYFYWYRQILGQKVEFLVSFYNNEISEKSEIFDDQFSVERPDGSNFTLKIRSTKLEDSAMYFCASRGHAERSYEQYFGPGTRLTVT.